Listed below are T cell receptor beta chains from one sample, sequenced in a study of a mutant IDH1 vaccine in newly diagnosed glioma. No cognate antigen is known for these TCRs. Generated by immunoSEQ multiplex PCR, the TCRdb table keeps only in-frame clones and is missing some. The table shows over 45,000 clones, with 85% to 95% occurring only once. Material: PBMCs, obtained from a glioma patient whose treatment included an IDH1 peptide vaccine. The receptors here all came from a man aged 45-60 years with glioma. CDR3s include the opening cysteine and the closing phenylalanine or tryptophan. A D gene is named only where the DNA matches it firmly. Not every row has a clone size; where given, it reads once, few, many or a size class.

>TRBJ2-7|TRBV5-6|14|NA|NA
TGTGCCAGCAGCCTGGGCAGGAGCTTACACGAGCAGTACTTC
CASSLGRSLHEQYF
>TRBJ1-4|TRBV30|14|once|NA
TGTGCCTGGAGTGTACTGGCAGGGTGGGAAAAACTGTTTTTT
CAWSVLAGWEKLFF
>TRBJ2-1|TRBV10-1|13|NA|TRBD2
TGCGCCAGCAGTTGGACTAGCACCGGTGAGCAGTTCTTC
CASSWTSTGEQFF
>TRBJ1-3|TRBV5-6|17|NA|TRBD1
TGTGCCAGCAGCCTGGTAGGAGGGGGCCACTCTGGAAACACCATATATTTT
CASSLVGGGHSGNTIYF
>TRBJ1-5|TRBV4-1|15|NA|NA
TGCGCCAGCAGCCAAGTAGGGGTGGGCAATCAGCCCCAGCATTTT
CASSQVGVGNQPQHF
>TRBJ1-3|TRBV18|15|NA|NA
TGTGCCAGCTCACCAAAAGGGGACTCTGGAAACACCATATATTTT
CASSPKGDSGNTIYF
>TRBJ2-1|TRBV27|11|NA|NA
TGTGCCAGCAGTAGGTACAATGAGCAGTTCTTC
CASSRYNEQFF
>TRBJ2-6|TRBV27|14|NA|NA
TGTGCCAGCAGTTTATTAGCTGGGGCCAACGTCCTGACTTTC
CASSLLAGANVLTF
>TRBJ1-1|TRBV29-1|13|NA|NA
TGCAGCGTTGAGGTAGGGGATACGACTGAAGCTTTCTTT
CSVEVGDTTEAFF
>TRBJ2-5|TRBV7-2|16|once|NA
TGTGCCAGCAGCTTTGAAGGACGGATAAAGGGAGAGACCCAGTACTTC
CASSFEGRIKGETQYF
>TRBJ2-2|TRBV10-3|14|NA|TRBD1
TGTGCCATCAGCGCGACAGGGTCGGGCGGGGAGCTGTTTTTT
CAISATGSGGELFF
>TRBJ2-7|TRBV15|15|NA|TRBD1
TGTGCCACCAGCAGTCCGGGACAGGGGATCGCTGAGCAGTACTTC
CATSSPGQGIAEQYF
>TRBJ1-1|TRBV5-6|13|NA|NA
TGTGCCAGCAGCTTGGGGGGGAACACTGAAGCTTTCTTT
CASSLGGNTEAFF
>TRBJ2-7|TRBV9|14|NA|TRBD1
TGTGCCAGCAGCGATGACAGGGAAGGGTACGAGCAGTACTTC
CASSDDREGYEQYF
>TRBJ1-2|TRBV5-4|13|NA|NA
TGTGCCAGCAGCTTGGACGGTCTTCATGGCTACACCTTC
CASSLDGLHGYTF
>TRBJ2-7|TRBV5-4|13|NA|TRBD2
TGTGCCAGCAGCTCCGGGGGGGGTTACGAGCGGTACTTC
CASSSGGGYERYF
>TRBJ1-6|TRBV18|14|NA|NA
TGTGCCAGCTCACCAACGGGGGAAAGATCACCCCTCCACTTT
CASSPTGERSPLHF
>TRBJ2-3|TRBV6-5|15|NA|NA
TGTGCCAGCAGAGGGGTCTTAACGAGCACAGATACGCAGTATTTT
CASRGVLTSTDTQYF
>TRBJ2-7|TRBV9|15|NA|TRBD1
TGTGCCAGCAGCGCCGACAGGGGGGACAGGTACGAGCAGTACTTC
CASSADRGDRYEQYF
>TRBJ2-2|TRBV19|16|NA|NA
TGTGCCACCCCTATCAAACCCTACGCGAACACCGGGGAGCTGTTTTTT
CATPIKPYANTGELFF
>TRBJ1-6|TRBV7-2|15|few|NA
TGTGCCAGCAGCTTTATAGGGCGGGCTAATTCACCCCTCCACTTT
CASSFIGRANSPLHF
>TRBJ1-2|TRBV18|15|NA|TRBD1
TGTGCCAGCTCCCCTCTAGAGGGACAGAACTATGGCTACACCTTC
CASSPLEGQNYGYTF
>TRBJ2-5|TRBV7-9|14|NA|TRBD1
TGTGCCAGCAGCTTAGAAGCAGGGGGAGAGACCCAGTACTTC
CASSLEAGGETQYF
>TRBJ1-1|TRBV7-2|14|NA|TRBD1
TGTGCCAGCAGCCTCTACCGACAGGGCACGGGAGCTTTCTTT
CASSLYRQGTGAFF
>TRBJ1-6|TRBV9|13|once|NA
TGTGCCAGCGGGGAGGGCAATAATTCACCCCTCCACTTT
CASGEGNNSPLHF
>TRBJ1-2|TRBV2|15|NA|TRBD1
TGTGCCAGCTTTAATCCGGGACAGAGATCCTATGGCTACACCTTC
CASFNPGQRSYGYTF
>TRBJ2-7|TRBV6-1|12|NA|NA
TGTGCCAGCAGCAGGAATTTCGGCGAGCAGTACTTC
CASSRNFGEQYF
>TRBJ2-5|TRBV27|14|NA|NA
TGTGCCAGCAGTCCATGGGGGGGCCAGGAGACCCAGTACTTC
CASSPWGGQETQYF
>TRBJ1-6|TRBV30|11|NA|NA
TGTGCCTGGAGGAGTAATTCACCCCTCCACTTT
CAWRSNSPLHF
>TRBJ2-2|TRBV9|15|NA|NA
TGTGCCAGCAGCAAAGATCTCTTGAACACCGGGGAGCTGTTTTTT
CASSKDLLNTGELFF
>TRBJ2-7|TRBV19|14|NA|NA
TGTGCCAGTAGTATAGCAGGGATAACCTACGAGCAGTACTTC
CASSIAGITYEQYF
>TRBJ2-7|TRBV29-1|13|NA|NA
TGCAGCGTTGAAGATAGCAGGACCTACGAGCAGTACTTC
CSVEDSRTYEQYF
>TRBJ1-2|TRBV4-1|13|NA|NA
TGCGCCAGCAGCCGCCCGGGGGGGGATGGCTACACCTTC
CASSRPGGDGYTF
>TRBJ2-7|TRBV11-2|15|NA|TRBD1
TGTGCCAGCAACATTGACCACAGGGGGAGAGGCGAGCAGTACTTC
CASNIDHRGRGEQYF
>TRBJ1-4|TRBV4-2|16|NA|TRBD1
TGTGCCAGCAGCCACGGCAACACAGGGGGTTACGAAAAACTGTTTTTT
CASSHGNTGGYEKLFF
>TRBJ1-6|TRBV30|13|NA|NA
TGTGCCTGGAGACAGTTTAATAATTCACCCCTCCACTTT
CAWRQFNNSPLHF
>TRBJ2-7|TRBV27|15|NA|TRBD2
TGTGCCAGCTTTCCGGGGGGGCGCCCAGGATACGAGCAGTACTTC
CASFPGGRPGYEQYF
>TRBJ1-4|TRBV19|14|NA|TRBD1
TGTGCCAGTAGTGACCGGGACAGGGGTGAAAAACTGTTTTTT
CASSDRDRGEKLFF
>TRBJ1-3|TRBV28|15|NA|NA
TGTGCCAGCAGCACGCTTGCTACGGGTGGAAACACCATATATTTT
CASSTLATGGNTIYF
>TRBJ1-3|TRBV9|15|NA|NA
TGTGCCAGCAGCGTAGAGGTATACGCTGGAAACACCATATATTTT
CASSVEVYAGNTIYF
>TRBJ1-2|TRBV5-1|16|NA|NA
TGCGCCAGCAGTTTGGGGACGCCCACTAAGGGTTTTGGCTACACCTTC
CASSLGTPTKGFGYTF
>TRBJ2-1|TRBV6-1|14|NA|NA
TGTGCCAGCAGGACCGGGACTCTGTACAATGAGCAGTTCTTC
CASRTGTLYNEQFF
>TRBJ2-1|TRBV30|12|NA|NA
TGTGCCTGGAGCGCCACCAGGCGGGAACAGTTCTTC
CAWSATRREQFF
>TRBJ2-5|TRBV6-1|15|NA|TRBD2
TGTGCCAGCAGCCTCGGACTAGCGGGCCTAGAGACCCAGTACTTC
CASSLGLAGLETQYF
>TRBJ1-2|TRBV6-6|15|NA|TRBD1
TGTGCCAGCAGTGACCGGGACAGGGGGCACTATGGCTACACCTTC
CASSDRDRGHYGYTF
>TRBJ2-7|TRBV15|15|NA|TRBD1
TGTGCCACCAGCAGAGATGGGGGACAGGGCATTCGGCAGTACTTC
CATSRDGGQGIRQYF
>TRBJ2-7|TRBV6-9|19|NA|NA
TGTGCCAGCAGTTATTCTCCTATGGGGGGCGCGAACCTCTCCTACGAGCAGTACTTC
CASSYSPMGGANLSYEQYF
>TRBJ1-4|TRBV7-2|13|NA|NA
TGTGCCAGCAGGCAGGAGGCGTCTGGGAAACTGTTTTTT
CASRQEASGKLFF
>TRBJ2-4|TRBV19|19|NA|TRBD1
TGTGCCAGTACGACGATCTACGGACAGGGGGTTTTCCCACAAAACATTCAGTACTTC
CASTTIYGQGVFPQNIQYF
>TRBJ2-6|TRBV30|17|NA|NA
TGTGCCTGGGGTATACAGGACAGCTGGGCTGGGGCCAACGTCCTGACTTTC
CAWGIQDSWAGANVLTF
>TRBJ2-1|TRBV5-1|12|NA|NA
TGCGCCAGCAGCTGGACGTTGGATGAGCAGTTCTTC
CASSWTLDEQFF
>TRBJ1-5|TRBV18|14|NA|NA
TGTGCCAGCTCACCAGGAATTGGCAGTCAGCCCCAGCATTTT
CASSPGIGSQPQHF
>TRBJ1-2|TRBV28|15|NA|TRBD1
TGTGCCAGCAGTTCCCCGACAGGGGGCTCAAAAGGCTACACCTTC
CASSSPTGGSKGYTF
>TRBJ2-3|TRBV5-4|15|once|TRBD2
TGTGCCAGCAGCGGAGGGGGGACTAGTTCAGATACGCAGTATTTT
CASSGGGTSSDTQYF
>TRBJ2-7|TRBV20-1|11|NA|NA
TGCAGTGCTACGTACAGCTACGAGCAGTACTTC
CSATYSYEQYF
>TRBJ1-1|TRBV18|15|NA|NA
TGTGCCAGCTCACCAATGGAGACACTGAGCACTGAAGCTTTCTTT
CASSPMETLSTEAFF
>TRBJ1-1|TRBV14|14|NA|NA
TGTGCCAGCAGCCTAAAACGAACAGGCTCTGAAGCTTTCTTT
CASSLKRTGSEAFF
>TRBJ1-1|TRBV5-1|14|once|TRBD1
TGCGCCAGCAGCTTAGCAGGGGGGGCCCTTGAAGCTTTCTTT
CASSLAGGALEAFF
>TRBJ2-3|TRBV6-4|13|NA|NA
TGTGCCAGCAGTGAGGACAGCACAGATACGCAGTATTTT
CASSEDSTDTQYF
>TRBJ1-4|TRBV4-2|16|NA|TRBD1
TGTGCCAGCAGCCAAGGACAGGGGGTGGCTAATGAAAAACTGTTTTTT
CASSQGQGVANEKLFF